This TCR beta chain came from a study of blood T cell repertoires in COVID-19. On the study more broadly: Whether acute or convalescent, the COVID-19 samples came from the United States, Italy and Spain. PBMCs, B-cell-depleted T cells, or T cells were the source of the cDNA or gDNA that made up the material.

V gave up 0 bases and J gave up 4 bases, with 13 bases separating them. The CDR3 is made up of 16 amino acids. CDR1 is LGHNA and CDR2 is YNFKEQ in the germline V gene. As processed by the authors: For nucleated cells, counts were estimated from reference gene primer amplification. Only in-frame clones appear in the TCRdb table, and some are missing; sequencing was by immunoSEQ multiplex PCR. Clonal size and the V and J genes are those of that table, whereas D and trimming came from the DNA. Of 150,000 to 200,000 clones listed, 87% are singletons. This chain links TRBV4-2 with TRBJ1-3; tentatively, D is TRBD1 (6 bases). This receptor was identified in a woman between 50 and 59 years old with acute or convalescent COVID-19. The sample was peripheral blood. The CDR3: CASSQDRGYQGNTIYF. The CDR3 DNA reads as TGTGCCAGCAGCCAAGATAGGGGGTACCAAGGAAACACCATATATTTT.